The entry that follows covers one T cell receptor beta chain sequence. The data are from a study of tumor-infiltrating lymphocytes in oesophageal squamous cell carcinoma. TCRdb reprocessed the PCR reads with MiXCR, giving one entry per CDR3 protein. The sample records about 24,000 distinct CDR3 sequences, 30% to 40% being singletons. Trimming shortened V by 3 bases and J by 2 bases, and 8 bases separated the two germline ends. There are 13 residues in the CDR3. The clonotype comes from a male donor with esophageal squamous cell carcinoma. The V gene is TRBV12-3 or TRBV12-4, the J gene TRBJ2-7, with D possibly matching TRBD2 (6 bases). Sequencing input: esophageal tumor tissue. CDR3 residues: CASSFGGTYEQYF. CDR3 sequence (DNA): TGTGCCAGCAGTTTTGGGGGGACCTACGAGCAGTACTTC.